The 22 T cell receptor beta chains listed next were all sequenced from one sample in a study of cytomegalovirus exposure and HLA in healthy donors. Use of 60 Vbeta and 13 Jbeta primers characterized the PCR. Here immunoSEQ multiplex PCR was the method, and the copy in TCRdb shows in-frame clones only, minus some. The data contain some 150,000 clones, 73% of them singletons. Material for sequencing was PBMCs. These receptors originate from a human donor in good health.

The J gene is TRBJ2-3, the V gene TRBV5-1, with 16 bases lining up with TRBD2. The CDR3 is 17 amino acids. Germline assignment: CDR1 SGHRS and CDR2 YFSETQ. J gave up 5 bases and V 4 bases, and 7 bases lay outside the gene matches. CDR3 sequence reads: CASSPGTSGRAKDTQYF. The CDR3 DNA is TGCGCCAGCAGCCCGGGGACTAGCGGGAGGGCCAAAGATACGCAGTATTTT.

The CDR3 protein is CASSLSDRPGYGYTF. DNA of the CDR3: TGTGCCAGCAGTTTATCCGACAGGCCCGGCTATGGCTACACCTTC. The V gene is TRBV28, the J gene TRBJ1-2; possible D gene TRBD1, 6 bases. Trimming removed 1 base from V and 4 bases from J, with 13 bases in between. Germline lookup yields CDR1 MDHEN and CDR2 SYDVKM. The CDR3 is 15 amino acids.

Only a few counts were recorded for this clone. The V and J genes are TRBV7-8 and TRBJ2-1, with 8 bases aligning to TRBD2. V gave up 3 bases and J gave up 12 bases; unmatched junction bases: 4. Germline CDR1 reads SGHVS; CDR2 reads FQNEAQ. CDR3 length equals 12 residues. In DNA, the CDR3 is TGTGCCAGCAGCTTCCACGGGGGGGGGCAGTTCTTC. Amino acid sequence: CASSFHGGGQFF.

V is TRBV7-6 and J is TRBJ1-5; 7 nucleotides agree with TRBD1. There are 15 residues in the CDR3. CDR1 is SGHVS, CDR2 FNYEAQ, per germline. V lost 5 bases, J lost 6 bases, and 10 bases stayed unmatched. CDR3 amino acids: CASSEYTGDGQPQHF. The CDR3 bases are TGTGCCAGCAGCGAATACACAGGGGACGGTCAGCCCCAGCATTTT.

This clone was observed a handful of times. The chain has TRBV10-2 and TRBJ2-2; 9 bases match TRBD1. Germline V gene lookup returns CDR1 WSHSY and CDR2 SAAADI. V shed 6 bases, J shed 7 bases, and the junction held 9 bases outside the gene matches. The CDR3 has 15 residues. The CDR3 DNA reads as TGCGCCAGCAGCACGGGACAGGGTGTGATCGGGGAGCTGTTTTTT. Amino acid sequence: CASSTGQGVIGELFF.

V and J are TRBV4-2 and TRBJ1-4; 9 bases agree with TRBD1. The germline V gene encodes CDR1 LGHNA and CDR2 YNFKEQ. V dropped 2 bases and J dropped 8; count of bases not matched to a gene: 9. This CDR3 contains 16 residues. Written as DNA, the CDR3 is TGTGCCAGCAGCCAACCTATGACAGGGGGTGGAGAAAAACTGTTTTTT. Amino acid sequence: CASSQPMTGGGEKLFF.

The chain recombines TRBV13 with TRBJ2-2; D call uncertain. Germline V gene lookup returns CDR1 PRHDT and CDR2 FYEKMQ (reference sequence). This CDR3 has 16 amino acids. V was pared by 5 bases and J by 5 bases, with 18 bases between. For the CDR3, the DNA is TGTGCCAGCAGCCTCCCCCGGTTAGCTGCAACCGGGGAGCTGTTTTTT. This gives the protein CASSLPRLAATGELFF.

V is TRBV5-1 and J is TRBJ2-1, with 7 nucleotides matching TRBD2. V shed 1 base and J 2 bases; nucleotides not matched to a gene: 6. The CDR3 spans 16 residues. Germline loops: CDR1 SGHRS, CDR2 YFSETQ. The CDR3 loop is CASSLLSSGAYNEQFF. CDR3 sequence (DNA): TGCGCCAGCAGCTTGTTGTCTAGCGGAGCCTACAATGAGCAGTTCTTC.

V and J are TRBV7-9 and TRBJ2-2, with 9 bases aligning to TRBD1. Germline V lookup: CDR1 SEHNR, CDR2 FQNEAQ (reference sequence). The V segment lost 6 bases and the J segment 4 bases; nucleotides outside the gene matches: 9. CDR3 size: 16 residues. The CDR3 loop is CASSSPGTGITGELFF. CDR3 nucleotides: TGTGCCAGCAGTTCTCCCGGGACAGGGATCACCGGGGAGCTGTTTTTT.

The rearrangement links TRBV5-1 to TRBJ2-2; 10 bases are shared with TRBD2. CDR3 length: 18 residues. Germline CDR1 reads SGHRS; CDR2 reads YFSETQ. The junction had 10 bases not matched to a gene; V was cut back by 0 bases and J by 5 bases. Written as DNA, the CDR3 is TGCGCCAGCAGCTTGGCCCCGGCTAGCGGGAGCCGAACCGGGGAGCTGTTTTTT. Protein sequence: CASSLAPASGSRTGELFF.

J is TRBJ2-7 and V is TRBV11-3; 7 bases match TRBD1. The V gene's germline CDR1 is SGHNT and CDR2 YENEEA. CDR3 length equals 12 residues. J was trimmed by 4 bases and V by 5 bases; bases with no gene match: 2. This CDR3 reads CASSDRVYEQYF. CDR3 bases: TGTGCCAGCAGCGACAGGGTTTACGAGCAGTACTTC.

This chain joins TRBV7-2 and TRBJ2-1; D might be TRBD1 (5 bases). Germline values: CDR1 SGHTA, CDR2 FQGNSA. V shed 1 base and J shed 1 base, with 11 bases lying between them. The length of the CDR3 is 16 residues. The CDR3 DNA reads TGTGCCAGCAGCTTAGTGTCAGGGCGATCCTACAATGAGCAGTTCTTC. Its protein is CASSLVSGRSYNEQFF.

The rearrangement joins TRBV5-1 to TRBJ1-2; maybe TRBD1 (5 bases). V dropped 4 bases and J dropped 6 bases, with 16 bases sitting between them. Germline V gene lookup returns CDR1 SGHRS and CDR2 YFSETQ. The CDR3 has 14 amino acids. The CDR3: CASSPPGRGDGYTF. The DNA for the CDR3 is TGCGCCAGCAGCCCACCCGGGAGGGGCGATGGCTACACCTTC.

The rearrangement links TRBV7-2 to TRBJ2-7, with TRBD2 matching over 7 bases. V dropped 2 bases and J dropped 6; count of bases not matched to a gene: 7. CDR1 and CDR2 from the germline V gene are SGHTA and FQGNSA. The CDR3 has 14 amino acids. The CDR3 protein is CASSLKGDYGEQYF. CDR3 DNA sequence: TGTGCCAGCAGCTTAAAAGGGGACTACGGCGAGCAGTACTTC.

The V and J genes are TRBV7-2 and TRBJ2-5; D is unclear. V was shortened by 5 bases and J by 1 base, with 17 bases between the two germline ends. The CDR3 consists of 16 residues. Germline CDR1 and CDR2: SGHTA and FQGNSA. The CDR3 DNA reads TGTGCCAGCAGCACGGCCTCGTATAGAGGCCAAGAGACCCAGTACTTC. Its translation: CASSTASYRGQETQYF.

There are a few counts of this clone. The V gene is TRBV21-1, the J gene TRBJ1-5; the table's TRBD1 call for D was not verified on the DNA. TRBV21-1 is listed as a pseudogene. The CDR3 spans 17 residues. The CDR3 bases are TGTGCCAGCAGCGACCTTTTGGGACAGGGGGGCAATCAGCCCCAGCATTTT. Protein sequence: CASSDLLGQGGNQPQHF.

The V gene is TRBV5-1, the J gene TRBJ2-1, with D maybe TRBD2 (5 bases). This CDR3 comprises 15 residues. Germline loops: CDR1 SGHRS, CDR2 YFSETQ. The V and J ends lost 0 bases and 5 bases respectively, with 12 bases between them. CDR3 sequence (DNA): TGCGCCAGCAGCTTGGATCTAGCCCTAAACAATGAGCAGTTCTTC. Translating it yields CASSLDLALNNEQFF.

V is TRBV19 and J is TRBJ2-3; D might be TRBD1 (6 bases). The CDR3 covers 14 residues. CDR1 is LNHDA and CDR2 is SQIVND in the germline V gene (reference sequence). Between the trimmed V and J ends, which lost 4 bases and 6 bases, there was a span of 14 bases. The CDR3 sequence is CASSTLAGVDTQYF. The CDR3 DNA sequence: TGTGCCAGTAGTACCCTAGCAGGGGTGGATACGCAGTATTTT.

The chain recombines TRBV7-8 with TRBJ2-7; D is possibly TRBD2 (5 bases). V lost 3 bases, J lost 7 bases, and 19 bases lay in between. CDR1 is SGHVS and CDR2 is FQNEAQ in the germline V gene. The CDR3 contains 15 residues. The DNA for the CDR3 is TGTGCCAGCAGCTTGGCGCCTAGGACTCTTGGGGAGCAGTACTTC. Its protein product is CASSLAPRTLGEQYF.

Regarding this clone: In the same sample, other DNA sequences code for this CDR3. The CDR3 sequence is CASSPRAGGSTDTQYF. CDR3 in DNA: TGTGCCAGCAGCCCCAGGGCAGGGGGAAGCACAGATACGCAGTATTTT. The V and J genes are TRBV9 and TRBJ2-3; 7 bases map to TRBD1. Germline V gene sequence: CDR1 SGDLS, CDR2 YYNGEE. J gave up 0 bases and V 4 bases, and 8 bases lay outside the gene matches. The CDR3 runs to 16 residues.

The chain carries TRBV7-2 and TRBJ1-5; the match to TRBD1 covers 8 bases. V lost 5 bases to trimming and J lost 0 bases; unmatched junction nucleotides: 6. Per the germline V gene, CDR1 is SGHTA and CDR2 is FQGNSA. The CDR3 loop spans 16 amino acids. CDR3 amino acids: CASSPRTGLSNQPQHF. Here the CDR3 DNA reads TGTGCCAGCAGCCCCAGGACAGGGCTTAGCAATCAGCCCCAGCATTTT.

The J gene is TRBJ2-5, the V gene TRBV6-6; 7 nucleotides match TRBD2. The end of the DNA is better explained by TRBJ2-7, so the J call may be wrong. Germline CDR1 and CDR2: MNHNY and SVGAGI (reference sequence). The CDR3 is 15 residues long. The CDR3 DNA is TGTGCCAGCACCGTACGGGGGGACTCCTCCTACGAGCAGTACTTC. Amino acid sequence: CASTVRGDSSYEQYF.